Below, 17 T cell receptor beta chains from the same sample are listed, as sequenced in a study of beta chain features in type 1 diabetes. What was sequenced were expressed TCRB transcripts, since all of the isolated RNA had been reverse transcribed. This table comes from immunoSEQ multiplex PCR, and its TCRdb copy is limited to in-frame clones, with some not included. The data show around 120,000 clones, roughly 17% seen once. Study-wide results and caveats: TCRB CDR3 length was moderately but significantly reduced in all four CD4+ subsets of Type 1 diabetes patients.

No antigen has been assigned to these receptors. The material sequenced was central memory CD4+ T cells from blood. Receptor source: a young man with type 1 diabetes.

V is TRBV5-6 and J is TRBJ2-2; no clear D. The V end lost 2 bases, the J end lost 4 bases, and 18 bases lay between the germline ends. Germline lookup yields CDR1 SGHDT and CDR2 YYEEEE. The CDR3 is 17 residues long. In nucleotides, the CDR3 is TGTGCCAGCAGCTTTGGAACAACCCGACACCCCACCGGGGAGCTGTTTTTT. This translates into CASSFGTTRHPTGELFF. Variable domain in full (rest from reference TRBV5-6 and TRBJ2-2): DAGVTQSPTHLIKTRGQQVTLRCSPKSGHDTVSWYQQALGQGPQFIFQYYEEEERQRGNFPDRFSGHQFPNYSSELNVNALLLGDSALYLCASSFGTTRHPTGELFFGEGSRLTVL.

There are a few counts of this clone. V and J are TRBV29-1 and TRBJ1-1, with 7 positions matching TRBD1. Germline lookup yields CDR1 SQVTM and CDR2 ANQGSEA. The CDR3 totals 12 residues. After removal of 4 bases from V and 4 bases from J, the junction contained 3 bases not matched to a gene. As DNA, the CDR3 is TGCAGCGTTGGAGACAGGGTCACTGAAGCTTTCTTT. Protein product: CSVGDRVTEAFF.

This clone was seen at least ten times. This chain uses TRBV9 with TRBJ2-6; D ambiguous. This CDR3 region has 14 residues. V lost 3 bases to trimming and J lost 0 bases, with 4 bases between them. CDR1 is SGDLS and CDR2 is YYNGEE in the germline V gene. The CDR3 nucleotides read TGTGCCAGCAGCGCTTTCTCTGGGGCCAACGTCCTGACTTTC. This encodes CASSAFSGANVLTF. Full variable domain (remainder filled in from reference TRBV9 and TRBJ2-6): DSGVTQTPKHLITATGQRVTLRCSPRSGDLSVYWYQQSLDQGLQFLIQYYNGEERAKGNILERFSAQQFPDLHSELNLSSLELGDSALYFCASSAFSGANVLTFGAGSRLTVL.

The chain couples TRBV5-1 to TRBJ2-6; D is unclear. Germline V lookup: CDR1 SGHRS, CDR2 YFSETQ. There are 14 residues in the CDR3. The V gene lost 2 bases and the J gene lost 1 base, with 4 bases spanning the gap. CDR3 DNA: TGCGCCAGCAGCTTAATATCTGGGGCCAACGTCCTGACTTTC. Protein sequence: CASSLISGANVLTF.

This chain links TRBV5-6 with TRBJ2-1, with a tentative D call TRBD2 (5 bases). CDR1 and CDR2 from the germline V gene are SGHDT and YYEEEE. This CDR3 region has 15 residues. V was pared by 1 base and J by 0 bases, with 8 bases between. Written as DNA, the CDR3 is TGTGCCAGCAGCTTGCTAGCTCCCTCCTACAATGAGCAGTTCTTC. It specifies CASSLLAPSYNEQFF.

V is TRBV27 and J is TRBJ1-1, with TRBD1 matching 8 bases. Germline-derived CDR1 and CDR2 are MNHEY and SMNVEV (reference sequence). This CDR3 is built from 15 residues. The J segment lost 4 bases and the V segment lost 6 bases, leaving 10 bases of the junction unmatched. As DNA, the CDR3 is TGTGCCAGCAGCTCGGACAGGGCGCGAGTCACTGAAGCTTTCTTT. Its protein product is CASSSDRARVTEAFF.

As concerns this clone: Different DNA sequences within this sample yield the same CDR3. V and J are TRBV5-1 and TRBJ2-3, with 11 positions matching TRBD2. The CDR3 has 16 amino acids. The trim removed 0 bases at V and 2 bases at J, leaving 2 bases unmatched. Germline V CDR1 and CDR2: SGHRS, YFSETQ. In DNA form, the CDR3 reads TGCGCCAGCAGCTTGGGACTAGCGGGATTCACAGATACGCAGTATTTT. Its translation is CASSLGLAGFTDTQYF.

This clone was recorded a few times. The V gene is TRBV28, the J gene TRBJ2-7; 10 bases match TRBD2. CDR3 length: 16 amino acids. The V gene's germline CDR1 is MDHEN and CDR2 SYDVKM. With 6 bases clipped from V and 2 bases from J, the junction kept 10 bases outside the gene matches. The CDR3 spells CASSRSSAGGTYEQYF. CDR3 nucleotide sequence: TGTGCCAGCAGCCGCTCCTCAGCGGGGGGGACCTACGAGCAGTACTTC.

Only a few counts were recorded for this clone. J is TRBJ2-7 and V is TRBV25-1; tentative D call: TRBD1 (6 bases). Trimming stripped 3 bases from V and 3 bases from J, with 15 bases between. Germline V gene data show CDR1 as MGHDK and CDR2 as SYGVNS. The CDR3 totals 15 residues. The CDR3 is CASSDPTGQFYEQYF. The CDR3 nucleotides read TGTGCCAGCAGTGACCCCACTGGACAGTTCTACGAGCAGTACTTC.

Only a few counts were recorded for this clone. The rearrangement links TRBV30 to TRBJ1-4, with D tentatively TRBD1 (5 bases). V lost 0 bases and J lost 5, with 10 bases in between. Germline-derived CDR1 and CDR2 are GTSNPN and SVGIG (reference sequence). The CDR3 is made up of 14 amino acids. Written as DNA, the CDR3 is TGTGCCTGGAGTGTTCCACAGGAAAATGAAAAACTGTTTTTT. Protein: CAWSVPQENEKLFF.

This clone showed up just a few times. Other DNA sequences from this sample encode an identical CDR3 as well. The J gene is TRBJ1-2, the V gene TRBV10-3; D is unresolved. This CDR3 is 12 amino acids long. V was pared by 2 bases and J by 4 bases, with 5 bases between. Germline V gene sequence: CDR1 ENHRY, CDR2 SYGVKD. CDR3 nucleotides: TGTGCCATCAGTGAGGCAGTCTATGGCTACACCTTC. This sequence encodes CAISEAVYGYTF.

The CDR3 loop reads CASSLYEQDPGYTF. The CDR3 nucleotides read TGTGCCAGCAGCTTATACGAACAGGATCCGGGCTACACCTTC. V is TRBV7-9 and J is TRBJ1-2; possible D gene TRBD1, 5 bases. V lost 2 bases and J 8 bases, leaving 15 bases between the germline ends. The CDR3 runs to 14 residues. Germline assignment: CDR1 SEHNR and CDR2 FQNEAQ (reference sequence).

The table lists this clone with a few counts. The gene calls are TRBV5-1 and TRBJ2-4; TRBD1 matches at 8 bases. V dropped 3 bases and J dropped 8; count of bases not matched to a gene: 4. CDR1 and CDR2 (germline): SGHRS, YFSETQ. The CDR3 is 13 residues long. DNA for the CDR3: TGCGCCAGCAGCTCGACAGGGGAGGACATTCAGTACTTC. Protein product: CASSSTGEDIQYF.

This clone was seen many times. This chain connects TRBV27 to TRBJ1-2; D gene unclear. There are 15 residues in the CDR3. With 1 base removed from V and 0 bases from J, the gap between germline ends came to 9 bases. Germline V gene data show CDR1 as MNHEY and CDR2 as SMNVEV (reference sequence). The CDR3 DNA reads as TGTGCCAGCAGTTTATTTCCATCAGCTAACTATGGCTACACCTTC. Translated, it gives CASSLFPSANYGYTF.

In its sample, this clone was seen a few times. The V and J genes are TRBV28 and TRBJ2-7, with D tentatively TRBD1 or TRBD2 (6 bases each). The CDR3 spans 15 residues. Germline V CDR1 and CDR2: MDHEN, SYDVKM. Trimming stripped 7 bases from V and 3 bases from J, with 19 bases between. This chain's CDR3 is CASTARGGGYYEQYF. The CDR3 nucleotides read TGTGCCAGCACGGCGAGAGGGGGAGGATACTACGAGCAGTACTTC. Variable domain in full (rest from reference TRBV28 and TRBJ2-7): DVKVTQSSRYLVKRTGEKVFLECVQDMDHENMFWYRQDPGLGLRLIYFSYDVKMKEKGDIPEGYSVSREKKERFSLILESASTNQTSMYLCASTARGGGYYEQYFGPGTRLTVT.

This CDR3 reads CASSSIGLNTGELFF. In nucleotides, the CDR3 is TGTGCCAGCAGCTCAATTGGACTGAACACCGGGGAGCTGTTTTTT. The chain has TRBV7-6 and TRBJ2-2; D is perhaps TRBD2 (5 bases). The CDR3 loop spans 15 amino acids. The germline V and J ends were trimmed by 4 bases and 1 base, with 10 bases remaining between them. CDR1 is SGHVS and CDR2 is FNYEAQ in the germline V gene.

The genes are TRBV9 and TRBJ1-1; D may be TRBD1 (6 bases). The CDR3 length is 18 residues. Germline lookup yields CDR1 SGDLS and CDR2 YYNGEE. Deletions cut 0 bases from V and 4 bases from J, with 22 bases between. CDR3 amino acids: CASSVGRNGGGGGTEAFF. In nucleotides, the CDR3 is TGTGCCAGCAGCGTAGGAAGGAATGGAGGGGGAGGTGGCACTGAAGCTTTCTTT.